These T cell receptor beta chains were read from a single sample in a study of resident and recirculating memory T cells in vitiligo. Method: immunoSEQ multiplex PCR; TCRdb's copy keeps in-frame clones and lacks some. Of fewer than 85,000 clones in the sample, 90% to 95% were seen once. Sequencing input: blood. The receptors here all came from a male donor with vitiligo. The CDR3 runs from the conserved cysteine through the conserved F or W. The D gene is left open where the match is weak. Part of the rows lack a size; the others show once, few, many or a class for expanded clones.

J gene	clone size	V gene	D gene	CDR3 protein	CDR3 DNA
TRBJ2-4	-	TRBV15	-	CATSEGGLAKNIQYF	TGTGCCACCAGCGAGGGGGGGCTAGCCAAAAACATTCAGTACTTC
TRBJ2-7	-	TRBV10-1	-	CASSETDSYEQYF	TGCGCCAGCAGTGAGACTGACTCCTACGAGCAGTACTTC
TRBJ2-7	-	TRBV11-3	-	CASSLGGRSYEQYF	TGTGCCAGCAGCTTAGGTGGCCGATCCTACGAGCAGTACTTC
TRBJ2-1	-	TRBV5-6	TRBD1	CASSQWTGDDNEQFF	TGTGCCAGCAGCCAGTGGACAGGCGACGACAATGAGCAGTTCTTC
TRBJ2-1	-	TRBV5-1	TRBD2	CASSSGLAETNEQFF	TGCGCCAGCAGCTCGGGACTAGCGGAAACGAATGAGCAGTTCTTC
TRBJ2-1	-	TRBV6-6	TRBD2	CASSPSGSDNEQFF	TGTGCCAGCAGTCCTAGCGGGAGTGACAATGAGCAGTTCTTC
TRBJ2-2	-	TRBV4-1	TRBD1	CASSHRTGGTGELFF	TGCGCCAGCAGCCACCGGACAGGGGGTACCGGGGAGCTGTTTTTT
TRBJ2-5	-	TRBV5-5	-	CASSLTLGSLGTQYF	TGTGCCAGCAGCTTGACGCTAGGGAGCCTAGGGACCCAGTACTTC
TRBJ2-7	-	TRBV7-8	TRBD1	CASSLFPLGQGAYEQYF	TGTGCCAGCAGCTTGTTTCCCCTGGGACAGGGCGCCTACGAGCAGTACTTC
TRBJ2-5	-	TRBV7-3	TRBD2	CASSDLAGGGLETQYF	TGTGCCAGCAGCGATCTAGCGGGAGGTGGCTTGGAGACCCAGTACTTC
TRBJ2-1	-	TRBV5-4	-	CASSLTSQTYNEQFF	TGTGCCAGCAGCCTCACATCACAAACATACAATGAGCAGTTCTTC
TRBJ2-3	-	TRBV7-9	-	CASSTFRDFHF	TGTGCCAGCAGCACCTTCCGCGATTTCCATTTT
TRBJ2-7	-	TRBV27	-	CASSLGAPYEQYF	TGTGCCAGCAGTTTGGGGGCCCCCTACGAGCAGTACTTC
TRBJ2-4	-	TRBV2	-	CASSEAWLAKNIQYF	TGTGCCAGCAGTGAAGCGTGGCTAGCCAAAAACATTCAGTACTTC
TRBJ2-7	-	TRBV28	-	CASTLGATAYEQYF	TGTGCCAGCACCTTGGGGGCTACAGCCTACGAGCAGTACTTC
TRBJ1-2	-	TRBV6-1	TRBD1	CASSETGDYGYTF	TGTGCCAGCAGTGAAACAGGGGACTATGGCTACACCTTC
TRBJ2-1	-	TRBV7-9	TRBD2	CASSGPGLANEQFF	TGTGCCAGCAGCGGCCCGGGACTAGCTAATGAGCAGTTCTTC
TRBJ2-7	-	TRBV4-2	-	CASSQDPSGGFDEQYF	TGTGCCAGCAGCCAAGATCCGTCTGGGGGCTTCGACGAGCAGTACTTC
TRBJ2-7	-	TRBV9	-	CASSVEKQVTSYEQYF	TGTGCCAGCAGCGTAGAAAAACAGGTAACTTCCTACGAGCAGTACTTC
TRBJ1-1	once	TRBV29-1	-	CSANKVGSPTEAFF	TGCAGCGCCAACAAGGTGGGGAGTCCCACTGAAGCTTTCTTT
TRBJ2-2	once	TRBV25-1	-	CASSDAPLEGLDTGELFF	TGTGCCAGCAGTGACGCCCCCCTTGAGGGCTTGGATACCGGGGAGCTGTTTTTT
TRBJ2-7	-	TRBV7-9	-	CASSPPQRGSYEQYF	TGTGCCAGCAGCCCGCCCCAACGGGGGTCCTACGAGCAGTACTTC
TRBJ2-7	-	TRBV4-1	-	CASSQERTAGDYEQYF	TGCGCCAGCAGCCAAGAGCGGACAGCCGGCGATTACGAGCAGTACTTC
TRBJ1-2	-	TRBV4-1	-	CASSPPGHLNYGYTF	TGCGCCAGCAGCCCTCCGGGACACCTTAACTATGGCTACACCTTC
TRBJ2-7	once	TRBV9	TRBD2	CASSVGGTSALYEQYF	TGTGCCAGCAGCGTAGGGGGAACTAGCGCGCTCTACGAGCAGTACTTC
TRBJ2-3	-	TRBV5-1	-	CASSLEQGDTQYF	TGCGCCAGCAGCTTGGAACAGGGTGATACGCAGTATTTT
TRBJ2-7	-	TRBV7-9	-	CASSGRSYEQYF	TGTGCCAGCAGCGGAAGGAGTTACGAGCAGTACTTC
TRBJ2-7	-	TRBV28	TRBD2	CASSTTGTSGYEQYF	TGTGCCAGCAGTACGACCGGGACTAGCGGGTACGAGCAGTACTTC
TRBJ1-3	-	TRBV6-6	TRBD1	CASSSAQGAPGNTIYF	TGTGCCAGCAGTTCCGCTCAGGGGGCGCCTGGAAACACCATATATTTT
TRBJ2-5	-	TRBV5-5	-	CASSLDGQIQETQYF	TGTGCCAGCAGCTTGGATGGACAGATACAAGAGACCCAGTACTTC
TRBJ2-7	-	TRBV4-3	-	CASSQVAGGEIEQYF	TGCGCCAGCAGCCAAGTTGCTGGGGGCGAAATCGAGCAGTACTTC
TRBJ2-7	-	TRBV6-6	TRBD2	CASSPSGSYEQYF	TGTGCCAGCAGTCCTAGCGGGAGTTACGAGCAGTACTTC
TRBJ2-2	-	TRBV6-5	-	CASSSRLVWAGELFF	TGTGCCAGCAGCAGCCGACTAGTCTGGGCCGGGGAGCTGTTTTTT
TRBJ1-2	-	TRBV30	-	CAWSSTGYGYTF	TGTGCCTGGAGCAGTACGGGGTATGGCTACACCTTC
TRBJ2-7	-	TRBV15	-	CATSRGLGSYEQYF	TGTGCCACCAGCAGAGGTCTAGGCTCCTACGAGCAGTACTTC